The rows below give T cell receptor beta chains drawn from one sample of a study of cytomegalovirus exposure and HLA in healthy donors. Clones were read by immunoSEQ multiplex PCR, and TCRdb kept only the in-frame ones, dropping some. The data show around 110,000 clones, more than 55% seen once. The sample was PBMCs. These receptors all come from a man between 18 and 35 years old in good health and CMV-seronegative. Both conserved end residues are part of each CDR3. The D gene is left open where the match is weak. Where a row states a size, it is once, few, many or the class of an expanded clone; other rows omit it.

J gene	clone size	V gene	D gene	CDR3 DNA	CDR3 protein
TRBJ2-7	.	TRBV11-2	TRBD1	TGTGCCAGCAGCTCCCAGAGGGGACAGGGGGCTAACGAGCAGTACTTC	CASSSQRGQGANEQYF
TRBJ2-5	once	TRBV4-1	TRBD2	TGCGCCAGCAGCCCGCGGGAGGGCCGAGGGGAGACCCAGTACTTC	CASSPREGRGETQYF
TRBJ1-1	.	TRBV10-3	TRBD1	TGTGCCATCAGCCGTAGACAGGGGATGAACACTGAAGCTTTCTTT	CAISRRQGMNTEAFF
TRBJ2-4	.	TRBV6-6	.	TGTGCCAGCAGGGAAAGCGGTTACAAAAACATTCAGTACTTC	CASRESGYKNIQYF
TRBJ2-5	once	TRBV7-2	.	TGTGCCAGCAGCTTAGGTCGGCTAGCTACGGAGACCCAGTACTTC	CASSLGRLATETQYF
TRBJ2-7	.	TRBV10-3	TRBD1	TGTGCCATCAAGAGGGACAGGGTTGGATACGAGCAGTACTTC	CAIKRDRVGYEQYF
TRBJ2-2	.	TRBV28	TRBD2	TGTGCCAGCACCCTACCGGGGGGGGCGGGGAACACCGGGGAGCTGTTTTTT	CASTLPGGAGNTGELFF
TRBJ2-7	few	TRBV14	.	TGTGCCAGCAGCCTAACCGGACTCGTCTACGAGCAGTACTTC	CASSLTGLVYEQYF
TRBJ2-7	.	TRBV7-9	TRBD2	TGTGCCAGCAGTCAACCGGGACTAGCAATCGAGCAGTACTTC	CASSQPGLAIEQYF
TRBJ1-1	.	TRBV15	TRBD1	TGTGCCACCAGCAGAAACGACAGGGGACCGAACACTGAAGCTTTCTTT	CATSRNDRGPNTEAFF
TRBJ1-5	.	TRBV2	.	TGTGCCAGCAGTGATTACAGGGTAGGACAGCCCCAGCATTTT	CASSDYRVGQPQHF
TRBJ2-5	few	TRBV6-5	.	TGTGCCAGCAGTTCCACAGGATCCCAAGAGACCCAGTACTTC	CASSSTGSQETQYF
TRBJ2-3	.	TRBV14	.	TGTGCCAGCAGCCCCGCGAGTAAGCGGACTAACACAGATACGCAGTATTTT	CASSPASKRTNTDTQYF
TRBJ2-1	once	TRBV7-9	.	TGTGCCAGCAGCCACCTGCGAGACTTCGATAATGAGCAGTTCTTC	CASSHLRDFDNEQFF
TRBJ2-7	few	TRBV5-1	.	TGCGCCAGCAGCCTCGAATGGGGGGACGAGCAGTACTTC	CASSLEWGDEQYF
TRBJ2-1	once	TRBV5-8	TRBD2	TGTGCCAGCAGCCGACCGGCCCTTACTAGCGGGAGGGCCTCCTACAATGAGCAGTTCTTC	CASSRPALTSGRASYNEQFF
TRBJ1-5	.	TRBV18	TRBD1	TGTGCCAGCTCACGGGGACAGGGAGCCGATCAGCCCCAGCATTTT	CASSRGQGADQPQHF
TRBJ1-2	few	TRBV30	.	TGTGCCTGGAACCCCGGGAACCCGGGGGGCTACACCTTC	CAWNPGNPGGYTF
TRBJ2-3	once	TRBV2	TRBD1	TGTGCCAGCAGTCAGAGGATCACAGGGGGCAGAGGCACAGATACGCAGTATTTC	CASSQRITGGRGTDTQYF
TRBJ1-1	.	TRBV6-6	.	TGTGCCAGCACCAAACAGAACACTGAAGCTTTCTTT	CASTKQNTEAFF
TRBJ2-3	.	TRBV5-8	.	TGTGCCAGCAGTTTTCCACCCCAGGGGCAGTATTTT	CASSFPPQGQYF
TRBJ1-2	.	TRBV10-1	.	TGCGCCAGCAGCGACGGACTATATGGCTACACCTTC	CASSDGLYGYTF
TRBJ2-5	few	TRBV5-1	TRBD2	TGCGCCAGCAGCTTGTTGGTGTCAGCGGGGGTGCAGCGAGAGACCCAGTACTTC	CASSLLVSAGVQRETQYF
TRBJ2-5	few	TRBV2	TRBD1	TGTGCCAGCAGCCCCGGGACAGGCCTTAGCGGGACCCAGTACTTC	CASSPGTGLSGTQYF
TRBJ2-1	.	TRBV9	.	TGTGCCAGCAGCGAGAGCGAGATAGACTCCTACAATGAGCAGTTCTTC	CASSESEIDSYNEQFF
TRBJ2-4	.	TRBV27	.	TGTGCCAGCAGGACTTTTGGGGGGGCCAAAAACATTCAGTACTTC	CASRTFGGAKNIQYF
TRBJ1-1	.	TRBV10-3	.	TGTGCCATCAGTGAGACAGCTGAAGCTTTCTTT	CAISETAEAFF
TRBJ2-1	.	TRBV11-2	.	TGTGCCAGCAGCTCCTTCTTAGTAGTGGGCAGTGAGCAGTTCTTC	CASSSFLVVGSEQFF
TRBJ1-2	.	TRBV6-5	.	TGTGCCAGCAAAGCCCGGGCGGGGCAGCGAGGCTACACCTTC	CASKARAGQRGYTF
TRBJ1-4	few	TRBV6-1	.	TGTGCCAGCAGTGAATATGGAGGTAATGAAAAACTGTTTTTT	CASSEYGGNEKLFF
TRBJ1-5	.	TRBV10-3	.	TGTGCCATCAGTGAGTCGAGAAGTCGGGGGACGGGCCAGCCCCAGCATTTT	CAISESRSRGTGQPQHF
TRBJ2-7	.	TRBV12-2	.	TGTGCAAGTCGCTCAGACAGGGTTTCATACGAGCAGTACTTC	CASRSDRVSYEQYF
TRBJ2-7	.	TRBV4-3	TRBD1	TGCCCCAGCAGCCAGACGGGACAGGGAACCTACGAGCAGTACTTC	CPSSQTGQGTYEQYF